This T cell receptor (beta chain) was retrieved from a study of blood T cell repertoires in COVID-19. Profiling relied on immunoSEQ multiplex PCR, and the TCRdb table lists in-frame clones only, not all of them. The table includes about 210,000 clones, about four fifths detected once. Per germline, CDR1 LGHNA and CDR2 YSLEER. The CDR3 spans 15 residues. The trim removed 1 base at V and 10 bases at J, leaving 6 bases unmatched. The receptor was derived from a woman aged 40 to 50 with acute or convalescent COVID-19. The chain is built from TRBV4-3 and TRBJ1-6, with 8 nucleotides matching TRBD1. Sequencing was performed on peripheral blood. This CDR3 reads CASSQGQGRASPLHF. CDR3 DNA sequence: TGCGCCAGCAGCCAAGGACAGGGGCGAGCCTCACCCCTCCACTTT.